What follows is one T cell receptor (beta chain) and its context. Its matching antigen is unknown. This clone may be a read error of a much larger clone one base away. The draw of peripheral blood yielded 8.5 to 10 milliliters from each donor. Each sample used at least 6 million PBMCs. PCR was performed a second time for about 7 to 11 cycles using a sample-barcoded 5' primer and a J-beta primer mix. TCRdb called the 5' RACE reads again in MiXCR, with one record for every CDR3 protein. The table has 850,000 to 1,000,000 distinct CDR3 sequences, roughly 52% seen once; the top ten hold over 10%. The sample is drawn from a study of blood T cells in healthy people across ages. Study-level points and caveats: CMV infection status of these donors was not known. Researchers judged that diversity estimates from one million T cells fell short of true values.

Germline lookup yields CDR1 ENHRY and CDR2 SYGVKD. The CDR3 length is 14 residues. V was cut by 6 bases and J by 6 bases, with 17 bases left in between. The rearrangement joins TRBV10-3 to TRBJ1-2, with D perhaps TRBD1 (6 bases). The sample comprised blood. This TCR was recovered from a man aged 25 to 40 in good health. CDR3 DNA sequence: TGTGCCATCAGGGCGACAGGACGGGCGGATGGCTACACCTTC. Encoded protein: CAIRATGRADGYTF.